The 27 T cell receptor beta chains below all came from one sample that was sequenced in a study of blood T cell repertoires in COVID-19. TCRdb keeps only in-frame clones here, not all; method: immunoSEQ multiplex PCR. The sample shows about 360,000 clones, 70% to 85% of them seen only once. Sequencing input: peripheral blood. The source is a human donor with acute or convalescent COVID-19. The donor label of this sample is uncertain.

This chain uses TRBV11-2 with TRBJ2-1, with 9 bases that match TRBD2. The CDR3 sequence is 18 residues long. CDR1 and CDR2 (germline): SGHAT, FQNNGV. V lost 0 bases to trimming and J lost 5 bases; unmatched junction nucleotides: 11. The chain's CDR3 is CASSLEPQLAGLNNEQFF. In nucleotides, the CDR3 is TGTGCCAGCAGCTTAGAACCCCAGCTAGCGGGGTTAAACAATGAGCAGTTCTTC.

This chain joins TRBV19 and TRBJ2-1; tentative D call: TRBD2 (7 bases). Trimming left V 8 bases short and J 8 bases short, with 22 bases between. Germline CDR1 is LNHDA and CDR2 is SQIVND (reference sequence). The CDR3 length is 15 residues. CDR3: CASSSRGDRGDEQFF. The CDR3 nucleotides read TGTGCCAGTTCTTCCAGGGGTGATCGGGGGGATGAGCAGTTCTTC.

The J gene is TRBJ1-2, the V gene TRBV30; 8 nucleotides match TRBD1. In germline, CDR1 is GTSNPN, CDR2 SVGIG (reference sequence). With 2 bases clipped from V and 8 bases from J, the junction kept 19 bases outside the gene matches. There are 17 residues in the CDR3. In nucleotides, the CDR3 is TGTGCCTGGAGTCCTCGCTTTTCAGGGGGCGCCCCCGGAGGCTACACCTTC. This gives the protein CAWSPRFSGGAPGGYTF.

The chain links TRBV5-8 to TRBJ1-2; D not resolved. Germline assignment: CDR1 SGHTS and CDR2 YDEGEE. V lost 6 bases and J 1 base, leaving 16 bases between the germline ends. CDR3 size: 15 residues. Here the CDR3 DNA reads TGTGCCAGCACCTACGAGCTAACAGTTAACTATGGCTACACCTTC. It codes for CASTYELTVNYGYTF. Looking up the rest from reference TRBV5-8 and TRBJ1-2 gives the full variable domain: EAGVTQSPTHLIKTRGQQATLRCSPISGHTSVYWYQQALGLGLQFLLWYDEGEERNRGNFPPRFSGRQFPNYSSELNVNALELEDSALYLCASTYELTVNYGYTFGSGTRLTVV.

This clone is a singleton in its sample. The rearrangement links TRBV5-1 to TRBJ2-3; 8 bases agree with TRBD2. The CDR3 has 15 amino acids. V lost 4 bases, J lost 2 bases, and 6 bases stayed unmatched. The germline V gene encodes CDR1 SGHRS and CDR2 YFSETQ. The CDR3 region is CASSVATSDTDTQYF. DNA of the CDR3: TGCGCCAGCAGCGTTGCGACTAGCGACACAGATACGCAGTATTTT.

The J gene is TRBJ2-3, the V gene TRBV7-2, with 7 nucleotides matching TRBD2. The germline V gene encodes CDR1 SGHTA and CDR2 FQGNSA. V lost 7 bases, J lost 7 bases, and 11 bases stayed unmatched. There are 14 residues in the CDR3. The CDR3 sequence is CASTSGRGRNTQYF. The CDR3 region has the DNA TGTGCCAGCACCTCGGGGAGGGGAAGAAATACGCAGTATTTT.

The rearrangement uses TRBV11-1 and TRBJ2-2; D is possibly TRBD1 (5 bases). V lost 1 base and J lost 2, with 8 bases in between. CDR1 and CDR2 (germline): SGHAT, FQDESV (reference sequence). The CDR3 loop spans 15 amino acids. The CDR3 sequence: CASSLGQGNTGELFF. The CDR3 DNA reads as TGTGCCAGCAGCTTAGGGCAGGGAAACACCGGGGAGCTGTTTTTT. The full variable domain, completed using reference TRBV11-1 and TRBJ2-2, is EAEVAQSPRYKITEKSQAVAFWCDPISGHATLYWYRQILGQGPELLVQFQDESVVDDSQLPKDRFSAERLKGVDSTLKIQPAELGDSAMYLCASSLGQGNTGELFFGEGSRLTVL.

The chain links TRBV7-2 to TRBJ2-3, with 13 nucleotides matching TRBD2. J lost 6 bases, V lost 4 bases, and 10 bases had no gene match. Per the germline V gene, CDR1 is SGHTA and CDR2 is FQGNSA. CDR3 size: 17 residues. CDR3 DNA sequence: TGTGCCAGCAGCTCTAGCGGGGGACTAGCGGGACTCGATACGCAGTATTTT. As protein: CASSSSGGLAGLDTQYF.

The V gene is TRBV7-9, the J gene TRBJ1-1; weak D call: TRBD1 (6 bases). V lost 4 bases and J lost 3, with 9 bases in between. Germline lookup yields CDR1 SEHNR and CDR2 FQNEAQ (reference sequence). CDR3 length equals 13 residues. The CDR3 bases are TGTGCCAGCAGCTCTCCAGGGGACACTGAAGCTTTCTTT. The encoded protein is CASSSPGDTEAFF.

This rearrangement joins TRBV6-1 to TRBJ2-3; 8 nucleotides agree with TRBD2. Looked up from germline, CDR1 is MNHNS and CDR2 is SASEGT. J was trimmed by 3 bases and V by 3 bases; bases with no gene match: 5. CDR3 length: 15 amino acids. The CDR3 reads CASSEERGRTDTQYF. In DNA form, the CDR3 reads TGTGCCAGCAGTGAGGAGCGGGGGAGAACAGATACGCAGTATTTT.

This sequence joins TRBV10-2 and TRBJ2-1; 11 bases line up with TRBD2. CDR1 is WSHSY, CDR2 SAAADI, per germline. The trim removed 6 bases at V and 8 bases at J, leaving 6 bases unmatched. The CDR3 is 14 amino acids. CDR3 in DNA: TGCGCCAGCAGCCCTAGCGGGAGGAGCGATGAGCAGTTCTTC. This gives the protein CASSPSGRSDEQFF.

The CDR3 spells CASSTQKLQNLPQHF. CDR3 bases: TGTGCCAGTAGTACTCAAAAACTCCAAAACCTGCCCCAGCATTTT. The chain employs TRBV19 and TRBJ1-5; D is undetermined. V dropped 4 bases and J dropped 9 bases, with 19 bases sitting between them. The CDR3 extends over 15 amino acids. CDR1 is LNHDA and CDR2 is SQIVND in the germline V gene (reference sequence).

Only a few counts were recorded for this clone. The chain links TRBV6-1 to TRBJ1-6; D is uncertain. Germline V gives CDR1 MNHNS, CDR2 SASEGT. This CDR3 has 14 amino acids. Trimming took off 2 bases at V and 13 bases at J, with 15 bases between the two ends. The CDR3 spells CASSEREGGLPLHF. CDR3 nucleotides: TGTGCCAGCAGTGAACGGGAGGGAGGACTTCCCCTCCACTTT.

The CDR3: CATAGTGVGNTIYF. CDR3 DNA sequence: TGTGCCACCGCAGGCACAGGGGTTGGAAACACCATATATTTT. This rearrangement joins TRBV6-5 to TRBJ1-3; 7 nucleotides match TRBD1. The CDR3 extends over 14 amino acids. Trimming cost V 10 bases and J 3 bases; bases outside gene matches: 9. Per germline, CDR1 MNHEY and CDR2 SVGAGI.

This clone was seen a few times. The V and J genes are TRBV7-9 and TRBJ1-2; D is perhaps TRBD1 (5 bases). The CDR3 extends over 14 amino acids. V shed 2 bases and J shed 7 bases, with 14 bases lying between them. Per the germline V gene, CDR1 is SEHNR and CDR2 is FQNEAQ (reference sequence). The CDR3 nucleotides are TGTGCCAGCAGCTTAATAAGGGGAGGGACTGGCTACACCTTC. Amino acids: CASSLIRGGTGYTF.

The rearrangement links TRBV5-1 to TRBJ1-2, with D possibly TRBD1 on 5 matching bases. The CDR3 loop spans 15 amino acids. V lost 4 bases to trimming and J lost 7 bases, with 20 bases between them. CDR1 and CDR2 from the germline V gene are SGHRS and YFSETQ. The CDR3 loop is CASSPDDSQGFGYTF. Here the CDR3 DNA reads TGCGCCAGCAGCCCCGACGACAGCCAAGGGTTTGGCTACACCTTC.

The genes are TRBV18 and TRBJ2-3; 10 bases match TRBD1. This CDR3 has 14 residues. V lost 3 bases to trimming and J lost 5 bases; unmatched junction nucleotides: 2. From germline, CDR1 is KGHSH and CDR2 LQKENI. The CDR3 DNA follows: TGTGCCAGCTCACCTGGACAGGGGGTAGATACGCAGTATTTT. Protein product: CASSPGQGVDTQYF.

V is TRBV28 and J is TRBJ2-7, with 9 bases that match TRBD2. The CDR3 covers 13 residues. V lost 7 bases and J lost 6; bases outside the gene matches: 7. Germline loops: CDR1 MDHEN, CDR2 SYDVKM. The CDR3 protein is CASKRAGGREQYF. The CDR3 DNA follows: TGTGCCAGCAAACGAGCGGGGGGCCGCGAGCAGTACTTC. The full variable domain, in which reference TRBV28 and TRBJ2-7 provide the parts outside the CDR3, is DVKVTQSSRYLVKRTGEKVFLECVQDMDHENMFWYRQDPGLGLRLIYFSYDVKMKEKGDIPEGYSVSREKKERFSLILESASTNQTSMYLCASKRAGGREQYFGPGTRLTVT.

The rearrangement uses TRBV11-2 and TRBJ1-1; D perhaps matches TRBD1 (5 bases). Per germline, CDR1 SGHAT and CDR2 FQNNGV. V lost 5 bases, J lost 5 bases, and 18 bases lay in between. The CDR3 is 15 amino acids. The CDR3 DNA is TGTGCCAGCAGCCTTTTAGGGGAGGTGGTTACTGAAGCTTTCTTT. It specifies CASSLLGEVVTEAFF. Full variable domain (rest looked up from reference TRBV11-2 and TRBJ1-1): EAGVAQSPRYKIIEKRQSVAFWCNPISGHATLYWYQQILGQGPKLLIQFQNNGVVDDSQLPKDRFSAERLKGVDSTLKIQPAKLEDSAVYLCASSLLGEVVTEAFFGQGTRLTVV.

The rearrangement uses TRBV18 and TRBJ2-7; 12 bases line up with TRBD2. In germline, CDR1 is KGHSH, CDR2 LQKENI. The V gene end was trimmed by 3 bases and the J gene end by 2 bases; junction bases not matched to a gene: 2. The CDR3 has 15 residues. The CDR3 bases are TGTGCCAGCTCACCGGGACTAGCGGGTACCTACGAGCAGTACTTC. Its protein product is CASSPGLAGTYEQYF.

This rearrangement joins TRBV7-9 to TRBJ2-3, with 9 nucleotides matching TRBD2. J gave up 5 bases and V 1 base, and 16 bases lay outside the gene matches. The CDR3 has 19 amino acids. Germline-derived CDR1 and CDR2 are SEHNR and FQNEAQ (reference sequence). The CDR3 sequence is CASSLVTIGGLANLDTQYF. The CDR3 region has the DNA TGTGCCAGCAGCTTAGTCACGATAGGAGGACTAGCGAACCTAGATACGCAGTATTTT.

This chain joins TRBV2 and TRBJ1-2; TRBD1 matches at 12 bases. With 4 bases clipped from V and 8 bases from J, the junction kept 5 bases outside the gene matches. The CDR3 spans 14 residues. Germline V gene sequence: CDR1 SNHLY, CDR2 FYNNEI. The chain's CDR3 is CASSVAGTGGGYTF. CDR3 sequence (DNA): TGTGCCAGCAGTGTAGCAGGGACAGGGGGCGGCTACACCTTC.

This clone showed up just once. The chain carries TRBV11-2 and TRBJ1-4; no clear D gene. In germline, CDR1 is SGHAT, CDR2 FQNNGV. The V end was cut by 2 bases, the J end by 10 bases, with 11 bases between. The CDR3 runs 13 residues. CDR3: CASSLYRGAKLFF. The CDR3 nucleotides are TGTGCCAGCAGCTTATACCGGGGTGCAAAACTGTTTTTT.

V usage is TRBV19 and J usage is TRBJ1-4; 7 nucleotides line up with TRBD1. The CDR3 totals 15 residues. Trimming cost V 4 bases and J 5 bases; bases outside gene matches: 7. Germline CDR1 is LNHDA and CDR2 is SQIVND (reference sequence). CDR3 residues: CASSRRGLRNEKLFF. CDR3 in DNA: TGTGCCAGTAGTAGGAGGGGGCTTCGGAATGAAAAACTGTTTTTT. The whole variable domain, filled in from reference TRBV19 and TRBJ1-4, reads DGGITQSPKYLFRKEGQNVTLSCEQNLNHDAMYWYRQDPGQGLRLIYYSQIVNDFQKGDIAEGYSVSREKKESFPLTVTSAQKNPTAFYLCASSRRGLRNEKLFFGSGTQLSVL.

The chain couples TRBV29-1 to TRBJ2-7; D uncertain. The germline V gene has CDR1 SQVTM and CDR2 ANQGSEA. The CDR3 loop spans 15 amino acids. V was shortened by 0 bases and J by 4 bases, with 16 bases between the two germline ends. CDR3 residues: CSVEDGPAAAYEQYF. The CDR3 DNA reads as TGCAGCGTTGAAGATGGCCCGGCGGCAGCATACGAGCAGTACTTC.

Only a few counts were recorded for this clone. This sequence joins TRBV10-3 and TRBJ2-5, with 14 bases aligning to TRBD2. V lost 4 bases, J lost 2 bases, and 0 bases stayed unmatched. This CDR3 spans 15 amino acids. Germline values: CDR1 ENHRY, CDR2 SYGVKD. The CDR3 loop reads CAISGLAGGQETQYF. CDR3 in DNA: TGTGCCATCAGTGGACTAGCGGGGGGGCAAGAGACCCAGTACTTC.

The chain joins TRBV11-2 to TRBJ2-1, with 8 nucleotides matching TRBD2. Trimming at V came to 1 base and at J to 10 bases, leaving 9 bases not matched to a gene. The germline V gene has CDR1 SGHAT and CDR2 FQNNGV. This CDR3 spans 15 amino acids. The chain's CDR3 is CASSLVAGGVGEQFF. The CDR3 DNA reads TGTGCCAGCAGCTTAGTGGCGGGAGGAGTAGGGGAGCAGTTCTTC.